Reported below is one T cell receptor (beta chain). V gave up 6 bases and J gave up 8 bases, with 16 bases separating them. The CDR3 spans 13 residues. The germline gives CDR1 SGHTA, CDR2 FQGNSA. This sample is part of a study of CD8 T cells in ankylosing spondylitis. TCRdb reprocessed the 5' RACE reads with MiXCR, giving one entry per CDR3 protein. The sample gives just over 300,000 distinct CDR3 sequences, around 20% of which show up once; 3.5% is in the top ten. The sample comprised blood, either unsorted or a sorted T cell fraction (not recorded which). The chain carries TRBV7-2 and TRBJ1-2; a weak D match, TRBD1 (5 bases). This TCR was recovered from a female donor with ankylosing spondylitis or in good health (not recorded which). The CDR3 coding sequence is TGTGCCAGCAGGCCAGGTGGGGGAAGCGGCTACACCTTC. It yields the protein CASRPGGGSGYTF.